These 30 T cell receptor beta chains originate from one sample sequenced in a study of blood T cell repertoires in COVID-19. Repertoires were generated with immunoSEQ multiplex PCR, while TCRdb's copy carries only in-frame clones and drops some. The sample includes roughly 100,000 clones, approximately 82% of them seen just once. Sequencing used peripheral blood. The receptors were sampled from a man in his 70s with acute or convalescent COVID-19.

The V and J genes are TRBV18 and TRBJ1-6; 10 positions match TRBD1. Germline lookup yields CDR1 KGHSH and CDR2 LQKENI. This CDR3 comprises 15 residues. The V segment lost 5 bases and the J segment 10 bases; nucleotides outside the gene matches: 8. The CDR3 region is CASSGRDRGGSPLHF. CDR3 sequence (DNA): TGTGCCAGCTCAGGCCGGGACAGGGGAGGGTCACCCCTCCACTTT.

This clone was detected only a few times. The chain carries TRBV20-1 and TRBJ2-1, with TRBD2 matching over 9 bases. CDR1 is DFQATT and CDR2 is SNEGSKA in the germline V gene (reference sequence). The CDR3 runs to 13 residues. The junction had 5 bases not matched to a gene; V was cut back by 3 bases and J by 8 bases. CDR3 coding DNA: TGCAGTGCTAGTGGCGGGAGGGCCGATGAGCAGTTCTTC. Residues: CSASGGRADEQFF.

The chain combines TRBV28 with TRBJ1-2; D is uncertain. Germline CDR1 is MDHEN and CDR2 is SYDVKM. The length of the CDR3 is 14 residues. Trimming left V 6 bases short and J 4 bases short, with 15 bases between. The CDR3 here is CASSLGSASYGYTF. The CDR3 coding sequence is TGTGCCAGCAGCCTCGGGAGCGCATCCTATGGCTACACCTTC.

The chain joins TRBV27 to TRBJ2-3; the D gene is possibly TRBD1 (6 bases). The CDR3 spans 15 residues. V was shortened by 5 bases and J by 2 bases, with 14 bases between the two germline ends. Looked up from germline, CDR1 is MNHEY and CDR2 is SMNVEV (reference sequence). The CDR3 bases are TGTGCCAGCAGTCCCTCGACAGGCCTCACAGATACGCAGTATTTT. Translation: CASSPSTGLTDTQYF.

The chain joins TRBV30 to TRBJ2-5, with 7 bases that match TRBD2. The CDR3 extends over 14 amino acids. CDR1 GTSNPN and CDR2 SVGIG come from the germline V gene (reference sequence). V shed 0 bases and J 3 bases; nucleotides not matched to a gene: 4. This chain's CDR3 is CAWSVGGSKETQYF. The CDR3 nucleotides read TGTGCCTGGAGTGTAGGCGGGAGCAAAGAGACCCAGTACTTC.

The J gene is TRBJ1-2, the V gene TRBV4-1; 8 bases map to TRBD1. V was clipped by 4 bases and J by 4 bases; unmatched bases: 2. The germline CDR1 and CDR2 sequences are MGHRA and YSYEKL. The CDR3 consists of 13 residues. In nucleotides, the CDR3 is TGCGCCAGCAGCCTACAGGGGGGCTATGGCTACACCTTC. The encoded protein is CASSLQGGYGYTF.

This chain links TRBV30 with TRBJ1-2; 9 bases are a match to TRBD1. Germline trimming cut 4 bases from V and 7 bases from J; bases unmatched to any gene: 4. This CDR3 is 12 amino acids long. The germline V gene encodes CDR1 GTSNPN and CDR2 SVGIG (reference sequence). CDR3 in DNA: TGTGCCTGGAAAGGGACAGGGAGTGGCTACACCTTC. Encoded protein: CAWKGTGSGYTF.

This clone appeared once. The rearrangement joins TRBV11-2 to TRBJ1-2; unclear D gene. The germline gives CDR1 SGHAT, CDR2 FQNNGV. The CDR3 runs to 14 residues. Trimming left V 3 bases short and J 7 bases short, with 15 bases between. CDR3 sequence reads: CASSFARRPSGYTF. The CDR3 nucleotides read TGTGCCAGCAGCTTCGCCAGGCGACCGAGTGGCTACACCTTC.

In DNA form, the CDR3 reads TGCGCCAGCAGAGCCGGGACAGGGAGTATTAACGGGGAGCTGTTTTTT. Residues: CASRAGTGSINGELFF. The gene calls are TRBV5-1 and TRBJ2-2, with 9 bases matching TRBD1. V lost 5 bases and J lost 7; bases outside the gene matches: 12. Germline CDR1 and CDR2: SGHRS and YFSETQ. This CDR3 is built from 16 residues.

The chain employs TRBV12-3 or TRBV12-4 and TRBJ1-1, with D uncertain. V was clipped by 6 bases and J by 7 bases, with 12 bases between them. The CDR3 totals 12 residues. The CDR3 sequence: CASSTPYSEAFF. The CDR3 DNA follows: TGTGCCAGCAGCACCCCTTATAGTGAAGCTTTCTTT.

Written as DNA, the CDR3 is TGCGCCAGCGGAGACAGGGGTAATTCACCCCTCCACTTT. Translated, it gives CASGDRGNSPLHF. The V call is TRBV4-3, the J call TRBJ1-6, with 8 positions matching TRBD1. Germline V lookup: CDR1 LGHNA, CDR2 YSLEER. V shed 8 bases and J 6 bases; nucleotides not matched to a gene: 3. The CDR3 is 13 amino acids.

V gene TRBV18 combines with J gene TRBJ2-6; D uncertain. This CDR3 region has 16 residues. CDR1 is KGHSH and CDR2 is LQKENI in the germline V gene. V dropped 3 bases and J dropped 0 bases, with 9 bases sitting between them. The CDR3 region is CASSPSGNSGANVLTF. The DNA of the CDR3 is TGTGCCAGCTCACCTTCAGGCAACTCTGGGGCCAACGTCCTGACTTTC.

The CDR3 DNA is TGTGCCAGCAGTTTTTCGGGGTACTATGGCTACACCTTC. Its protein product is CASSFSGYYGYTF. J is TRBJ1-2 and V is TRBV27; no clear D gene. With 3 bases removed from V and 3 bases from J, the gap between germline ends came to 8 bases. Germline assignment: CDR1 MNHEY and CDR2 SMNVEV (reference sequence). The CDR3 runs 13 residues.

This sequence joins TRBV10-3 and TRBJ2-7; 10 positions agree with TRBD2. After removal of 6 bases from V and 3 bases from J, the junction contained 2 bases not matched to a gene. From germline, CDR1 is ENHRY and CDR2 SYGVKD. This CDR3 is 13 amino acids long. The CDR3 bases are TGTGCCATCAGAGTAGCGGGGGGCTACGAGCAGTACTTC. Translated, it gives CAIRVAGGYEQYF.

CDR3 bases: TGTGCCAGCAGTGAGCCGGAGGGGGCAAATCAGCCCCAGCATTTT. This translates into CASSEPEGANQPQHF. The genes are TRBV6-1 and TRBJ1-5, with 7 bases identical to TRBD1. J was trimmed by 4 bases and V by 3 bases; bases with no gene match: 6. From germline, CDR1 is MNHNS and CDR2 SASEGT. The CDR3 is made up of 15 amino acids.

This clone occurred once. The gene calls are TRBV2 and TRBJ2-5; no clear D gene. CDR3 length equals 14 residues. Trimming shortened V by 3 bases and J by 5 bases, and 13 bases separated the two germline ends. Germline V gene lookup returns CDR1 SNHLY and CDR2 FYNNEI. CDR3 sequence: CASSDVVSRETQYF. As DNA, the CDR3 is TGTGCCAGCAGTGACGTCGTGAGTCGGGAGACCCAGTACTTC.

This chain links TRBV12-3 or TRBV12-4 with TRBJ1-2, with 7 bases identical to TRBD1. V was pared by 4 bases and J by 6 bases, with 2 bases of the junction left unmatched. The CDR3 runs 12 residues. Here the CDR3 reads CASSSDRHGYTF. Here the CDR3 DNA reads TGTGCCAGCAGTTCGGACAGGCATGGCTACACCTTC.

This clone was detected only once. The chain combines TRBV25-1 with TRBJ1-3; TRBD1 is a possible D gene (5 bases). The CDR3 has 13 amino acids. Germline V gene data show CDR1 as MGHDK and CDR2 as SYGVNS. V lost 1 base, J lost 5 bases, and 6 bases lay in between. CDR3 loop: CASSELDRNTIYF. Here the CDR3 DNA reads TGTGCCAGCAGTGAATTGGACAGAAACACCATATATTTT.

The chain couples TRBV18 to TRBJ1-2, with D unclear. The V and J ends lost 5 bases and 2 bases respectively, with 12 bases between them. Germline values: CDR1 KGHSH, CDR2 LQKENI. The CDR3 is 14 amino acids. CDR3 sequence: CASSAGSSNYGYTF. CDR3 bases: TGTGCCAGCTCAGCCGGGAGTTCCAACTATGGCTACACCTTC.

This clone was seen a handful of times. This chain joins TRBV5-8 and TRBJ2-7; 8 nucleotides align to TRBD1. Germline assignment: CDR1 SGHTS and CDR2 YDEGEE. V lost 6 bases, J lost 5 bases, and 10 bases stayed unmatched. There are 14 residues in the CDR3. The CDR3 loop is CASNLGQAENEQYF. CDR3 DNA: TGTGCCAGCAACCTGGGACAGGCTGAAAACGAGCAGTACTTC.

The chain uses TRBV5-1 and TRBJ2-1, with D perhaps TRBD2 (6 bases). CDR3 length: 14 amino acids. From germline, CDR1 is SGHRS and CDR2 YFSETQ. Trimming took 3 bases from V and 12 from J, leaving 19 bases between them. The chain's CDR3 is CASSWTLAEGRQFF. The CDR3 coding sequence is TGCGCCAGCAGCTGGACTTTAGCGGAGGGTCGGCAGTTCTTC.

This clone was recorded a few times. The V call is TRBV6-4, the J call TRBJ1-5; D is perhaps TRBD1 (6 bases). Trimming took 5 bases from V and 1 from J, leaving 6 bases between them. The germline V gene has CDR1 MRHNA and CDR2 SNTAGT. The CDR3 extends over 13 amino acids. The CDR3 region has the DNA TGTGCCAGCAGTACAGGGAGCAATCAGCCCCAGCATTTT. This encodes CASSTGSNQPQHF.

This chain connects TRBV4-1 to TRBJ1-5; TRBD1 aligns across 8 bases. This CDR3 has 14 amino acids. V dropped 3 bases and J dropped 5; count of bases not matched to a gene: 3. CDR1 is MGHRA and CDR2 is YSYEKL in the germline V gene. The CDR3 DNA follows: TGCGCCAGCAGCCAGTGGGGACAGGATCAGCCCCAGCATTTT. The encoded protein is CASSQWGQDQPQHF.

V gene TRBV28 combines with J gene TRBJ2-2; 9 bases line up with TRBD1. The CDR3 loop spans 15 amino acids. Trimming took 5 bases from V and 9 from J; bases not matched to a gene: 10. The germline V gene encodes CDR1 MDHEN and CDR2 SYDVKM. The CDR3 sequence is CASSLSGTGPWELFF. The DNA of the CDR3 is TGTGCCAGCAGTCTTAGTGGGACAGGGCCGTGGGAGCTGTTTTTT.

The chain recombines TRBV7-9 with TRBJ2-5, with 7 bases fitting TRBD1. CDR3 length: 14 residues. J gave up 9 bases and V 8 bases, and 15 bases lay outside the gene matches. Germline assignment: CDR1 SEHNR and CDR2 FQNEAQ (reference sequence). The CDR3 nucleotides read TGTGCCAGCTCTCCGGGATTTCAGGGGGAGCCCCAGTACTTC. This encodes CASSPGFQGEPQYF.

The genes are TRBV30 and TRBJ1-4; possible D gene TRBD1, 5 bases. This CDR3 comprises 15 residues. Germline values: CDR1 GTSNPN, CDR2 SVGIG (reference sequence). The germline V and J ends were trimmed by 3 bases and 1 base, with 12 bases remaining between them. The DNA for the CDR3 is TGTGCCTGGAGAGCCCCCGGGGGAACTAATGAAAAACTGTTTTTT. Residues: CAWRAPGGTNEKLFF. Looking up the rest from reference TRBV30 and TRBJ1-4 gives the full variable domain: SQTIHQWPATLVQPVGSPLSLECTVEGTSNPNLYWYRQAAGRGLQLLFYSVGIGQISSEVPQNLSASRPQDRQFILSSKKLLLSDSGFYLCAWRAPGGTNEKLFFGSGTQLSVL.

This clone was counted only a few times. The V and J genes are TRBV6-5 and TRBJ1-5; TRBD1 aligns across 7 bases. V gave up 2 bases and J gave up 6 bases; unmatched junction bases: 4. CDR1 MNHEY and CDR2 SVGAGI come from the germline V gene. This CDR3 is built from 14 residues. Here the CDR3 DNA reads TGTGCCAGCAGTTACAGGGGGCAGGGTCAGCCCCAGCATTTT. Its protein product is CASSYRGQGQPQHF.

The chain is built from TRBV12-5 and TRBJ1-5; D gene unclear. With 4 bases removed from V and 1 base from J, the gap between germline ends came to 14 bases. There are 16 residues in the CDR3. Germline CDR1 and CDR2: LGHNT and FRNRAP. The DNA of the CDR3 is TGTGCTAGTGGTTCGGGGAGGTCTGGGAGCAATCAGCCCCAGCATTTT. Its protein product is CASGSGRSGSNQPQHF.

The gene calls are TRBV18 and TRBJ2-5, with D unclear. The V gene lost 3 bases and the J gene lost 7 bases, with 9 bases spanning the gap. The CDR3 sequence is 12 residues long. Germline CDR1 reads KGHSH; CDR2 reads LQKENI. The CDR3 loop is CASSPDSGTQYF. For the CDR3, the DNA is TGTGCCAGCTCACCGGATTCAGGGACCCAGTACTTC. The full variable domain, completed using reference TRBV18 and TRBJ2-5, is NAGVMQNPRHLVRRRGQEARLRCSPMKGHSHVYWYRQLPEEGLKFMVYLQKENIIDESGMPKERFSAEFPKEGPSILRIQQVVRGDSAAYFCASSPDSGTQYFGPGTRLLVL.

This clone was picked up one time. V gene TRBV28 combines with J gene TRBJ2-7; possibly TRBD1 for D (5 bases). V lost 6 bases, J lost 0 bases, and 15 bases lay in between. The germline V gene encodes CDR1 MDHEN and CDR2 SYDVKM. The CDR3 is 15 residues long. DNA of the CDR3: TGTGCCAGCAGCAAGACAGCAGCCCTCTCCTACGAGCAGTACTTC. Its translation is CASSKTAALSYEQYF.